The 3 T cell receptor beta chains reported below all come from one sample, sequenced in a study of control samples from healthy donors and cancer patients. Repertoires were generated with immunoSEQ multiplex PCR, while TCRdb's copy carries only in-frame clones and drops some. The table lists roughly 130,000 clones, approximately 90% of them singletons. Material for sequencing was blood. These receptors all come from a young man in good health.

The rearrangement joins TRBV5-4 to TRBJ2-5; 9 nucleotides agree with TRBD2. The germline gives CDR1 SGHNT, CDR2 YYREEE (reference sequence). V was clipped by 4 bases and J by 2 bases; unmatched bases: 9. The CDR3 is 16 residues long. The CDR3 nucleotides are TGTGCCAGCAGCCCCTCGTTGACTAGCGGACAAGAGACCCAGTACTTC. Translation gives CASSPSLTSGQETQYF.

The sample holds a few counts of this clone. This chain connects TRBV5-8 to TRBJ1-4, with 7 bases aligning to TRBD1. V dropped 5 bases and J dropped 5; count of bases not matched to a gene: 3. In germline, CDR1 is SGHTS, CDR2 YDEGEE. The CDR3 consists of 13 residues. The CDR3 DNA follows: TGTGCCAGCAGACAGGGGATAAATGAAAAACTGTTTTTT. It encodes CASRQGINEKLFF.

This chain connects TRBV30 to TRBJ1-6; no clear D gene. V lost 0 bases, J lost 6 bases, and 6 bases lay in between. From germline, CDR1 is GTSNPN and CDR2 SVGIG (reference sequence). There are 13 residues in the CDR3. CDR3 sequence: CAWSVKFNSPLHF. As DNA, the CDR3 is TGTGCCTGGAGTGTAAAGTTTAATTCACCCCTCCACTTT. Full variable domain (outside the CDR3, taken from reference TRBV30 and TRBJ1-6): SQTIHQWPATLVQPVGSPLSLECTVEGTSNPNLYWYRQAAGRGLQLLFYSVGIGQISSEVPQNLSASRPQDRQFILSSKKLLLSDSGFYLCAWSVKFNSPLHFGNGTRLTVT.